This passage covers 32 T cell receptor beta chains from one sample sequenced in a study of shared clonotypes between healthy human individuals (dated by TCRdb to about 2020). Libraries were constructed by the immunoSEQ multiplex PCR assay. The clones in this table, taken by TCRdb from immuneACCESS, are in-frame only. Not every clone is retained; where verified, under half of the shortfall comes from an unresolved V gene, and the cause of the rest is unknown. The sample records about 680,000 clones, around 74% of which are singletons. Under 2% of the sample is in the top ten clones. What was sequenced was memory CD4+ T cells sorted from blood. The sample's cell subset or site label, in plain terms: CD45RA-negative fraction. Receptors were obtained from a woman aged 25 to 39 in good health.

This clone was seen only a few times. The chain employs TRBV19 and TRBJ2-7; perhaps TRBD2 as D (5 bases). The germline V gene has CDR1 LNHDA and CDR2 SQIVND (reference sequence). V was trimmed by 4 bases and J by 4 bases, leaving 20 bases between them. CDR3 length: 16 residues. CDR3 sequence (DNA): TGTGCCAGTAGTACCCCCAGCGGACGAGAAGTTTACGAGCAGTACTTC. It is translated as CASSTPSGREVYEQYF.

This clone showed up just a few times. This sequence joins TRBV5-1 and TRBJ1-2, with D perhaps matching TRBD1 (6 bases). Deletions cut 6 bases from V and 3 bases from J, with 15 bases between. Germline CDR1 SGHRS, CDR2 YFSETQ. CDR3 length equals 14 residues. CDR3 amino acids: CASNPDPGDYGYTF. CDR3 DNA: TGCGCCAGCAATCCGGATCCAGGGGACTATGGCTACACCTTC.

V and J are TRBV14 and TRBJ2-1; 13 bases are shared with TRBD2. The V segment lost 1 base and the J segment 7 bases; nucleotides outside the gene matches: 1. This CDR3 has 15 residues. The germline V gene encodes CDR1 SGHDN and CDR2 FVKESK. The CDR3 sequence is CASSQGTSGRNEQFF. CDR3 bases: TGTGCCAGCAGCCAAGGGACTAGCGGGAGAAATGAGCAGTTCTTC.

This chain joins TRBV5-5 and TRBJ2-2; D is ambiguous. Trimming left V 0 bases short and J 1 base short, with 7 bases between. Germline CDR1 is SGHKS and CDR2 is YYEKEE (reference sequence). This CDR3 contains 15 residues. This CDR3 is CASSLAAQNTGELFF. CDR3 in DNA: TGTGCCAGCAGCTTGGCCGCGCAGAACACCGGGGAGCTGTTTTTT.

The V gene is TRBV2, the J gene TRBJ1-5; no clear D gene. The length of the CDR3 is 13 residues. Per the germline V gene, CDR1 is SNHLY and CDR2 is FYNNEI. Trimming removed 7 bases from V and 5 bases from J, with 12 bases in between. CDR3 bases: TGTGCCAGCAAGGTCGAAGGGTATCAGCCCCAGCATTTT. This translates into CASKVEGYQPQHF.

The chain links TRBV28 to TRBJ2-5; 9 nucleotides match TRBD1. V trimming: 5 bases; J trimming: 5 bases; junction bases outside the gene matches: 12. The CDR3 length is 16 residues. Germline CDR1 and CDR2: MDHEN and SYDVKM. CDR3 sequence (DNA): TGTGCCAGCAGTAAACACCTTGGACAGGGGTTGGAGACCCAGTACTTC. It is translated as CASSKHLGQGLETQYF.

This clone was counted only a few times. V usage is TRBV7-2 and J usage is TRBJ1-4; D perhaps matches TRBD1 (6 bases). CDR3 length equals 12 residues. Germline V gives CDR1 SGHTA, CDR2 FQGNSA. V lost 4 bases and J lost 13, with 13 bases in between. CDR3 sequence reads: CASSSTGSLLFF. In DNA form, the CDR3 reads TGTGCCAGCAGCTCCACAGGGTCATTACTGTTTTTT.

J is TRBJ2-3 and V is TRBV29-1; TRBD1 matches at 7 bases. V was clipped by 7 bases and J by 3 bases; unmatched bases: 4. Germline assignment: CDR1 SQVTM and CDR2 ANQGSEA. The CDR3 is 12 amino acids. The CDR3 DNA reads as TGCAGCGCGGAGACAGGGACAGATACGCAGTATTTT. This gives the protein CSAETGTDTQYF.

This sequence joins TRBV6-6 and TRBJ2-5; 9 nucleotides match TRBD1. Trimming cost V 4 bases and J 1 base; bases outside gene matches: 7. The germline V gene encodes CDR1 MNHNY and CDR2 SVGAGI (reference sequence). The CDR3 contains 16 residues. The CDR3 nucleotides read TGTGCCAGCAGTTCGAGTACAGGGGGCTTCCAAGAGACCCAGTACTTC. This codes for CASSSSTGGFQETQYF.

V gene TRBV6-6 combines with J gene TRBJ1-2; no reliable D call. This CDR3 contains 14 residues. Trimming shortened V by 0 bases and J by 7 bases, and 12 bases separated the two germline ends. CDR1 MNHNY and CDR2 SVGAGI come from the germline V gene (reference sequence). Here the CDR3 reads CASSYSGGLGGYTF. CDR3 nucleotide sequence: TGTGCCAGCAGTTACTCGGGAGGACTCGGTGGCTACACCTTC.

This sequence joins TRBV7-7 and TRBJ2-5; tentative D call: TRBD2 (6 bases). Trimming removed 5 bases from V and 3 bases from J, with 10 bases in between. Looked up from germline, CDR1 is SSHAT and CDR2 is FNYEAQ (reference sequence). The CDR3 length is 13 residues. The CDR3 spells CASSEREKETQYF. CDR3 coding DNA: TGTGCCAGCAGCGAACGGGAGAAAGAGACCCAGTACTTC.

Comments on this clone: Other DNA variants within this sample encode the same CDR3. This chain connects TRBV18 to TRBJ2-3; D remains ambiguous. V lost 3 bases, J lost 6 bases, and 7 bases lay in between. The CDR3 runs 12 residues. CDR1 is KGHSH, CDR2 LQKENI, per germline. CDR3 bases: TGTGCCAGCTCACCCCGGGCCGATACGCAGTATTTT. Translating gives CASSPRADTQYF.

The rearrangement joins TRBV6-1 to TRBJ2-1; 8 bases align to TRBD2. Germline loops: CDR1 MNHNS, CDR2 SASEGT. After removal of 0 bases from V and 6 bases from J, the junction contained 7 bases not matched to a gene. The CDR3 covers 16 residues. Written as DNA, the CDR3 is TGTGCCAGCAGTGAAGCGATGGGACTAGGGGGCAATGAGCAGTTCTTC. As protein: CASSEAMGLGGNEQFF.

V usage is TRBV14 and J usage is TRBJ2-7; 10 bases agree with TRBD1. Per germline, CDR1 SGHDN and CDR2 FVKESK. The CDR3 runs to 15 residues. V was pared by 4 bases and J by 4 bases, with 7 bases of the junction left unmatched. The CDR3 region is CASSLKGTGAYEQYF. CDR3 DNA sequence: TGTGCCAGCAGCCTAAAGGGGACAGGGGCTTACGAGCAGTACTTC. The entire variable domain, with the rest obtained from reference TRBV14 and TRBJ2-7, is as follows: EAGVTQFPSHSVIEKGQTVTLRCDPISGHDNLYWYRRVMGKEIKFLLHFVKESKQDESGMPNNRFLAERTGGTYSTLKVQPAELEDSGVYFCASSLKGTGAYEQYFGPGTRLTVT.

The genes are TRBV7-9 and TRBJ1-1, with D unresolved. Germline CDR1 reads SEHNR; CDR2 reads FQNEAQ (reference sequence). There are 12 residues in the CDR3. V was clipped by 7 bases and J by 1 base, with 7 bases between them. In DNA, the CDR3 is TGTGCCAGCATGCATACGAACACTGAAGCTTTCTTT. Translating gives CASMHTNTEAFF.

This clone was seen only once. The V gene is TRBV5-4, the J gene TRBJ2-7, with D perhaps TRBD1 (5 bases). The germline V gene encodes CDR1 SGHNT and CDR2 YYREEE (reference sequence). There are 13 residues in the CDR3. The V end lost 0 bases, the J end lost 6 bases, and 10 bases lay between the germline ends. The CDR3 bases are TGTGCCAGCAGCTTGGGCTCCAGGGTCGAGCAGTACTTC. Protein sequence: CASSLGSRVEQYF.

The chain links TRBV30 to TRBJ1-2; perhaps TRBD1 as D (5 bases). The CDR3 is 13 amino acids. Germline loops: CDR1 GTSNPN, CDR2 SVGIG (reference sequence). Trimming stripped 3 bases from V and 7 bases from J, with 15 bases between. The CDR3 here is CAWRPLTVSGYTF. In DNA form, the CDR3 reads TGTGCCTGGAGGCCACTGACAGTTAGTGGCTACACCTTC.

The chain employs TRBV5-6 and TRBJ2-7; weak D call: TRBD1 (6 bases). Germline loops: CDR1 SGHDT, CDR2 YYEEEE. The ends were cut back, 4 bases at V and 6 bases at J, with 8 bases in the middle. The CDR3 is 11 residues long. CDR3 sequence (DNA): TGTGCCAGCAGCGCCAGGGGCGAGCAGTACTTC. Its translation: CASSARGEQYF.

The V call is TRBV5-1, the J call TRBJ2-1; unclear D gene. Germline V gene sequence: CDR1 SGHRS, CDR2 YFSETQ. The CDR3 runs 11 residues. V was trimmed by 4 bases and J by 8 bases, leaving 7 bases between them. The CDR3 region is CASSGQYEQFF. The DNA for the CDR3 is TGCGCCAGCAGCGGGCAGTATGAGCAGTTCTTC. Combining the CDR3 with reference TRBV5-1 and TRBJ2-1 gives the whole variable domain KAGVTQTPRYLIKTRGQQVTLSCSPISGHRSVSWYQQTPGQGLQFLFEYFSETQRNKGNFPGRFSGRQFSNSRSEMNVSTLELGDSALYLCASSGQYEQFFGPGTRLTVL.

V and J are TRBV4-3 and TRBJ2-7, with TRBD2 as a possible D gene (5 bases). This CDR3 region has 16 residues. The germline V gene has CDR1 LGHNA and CDR2 YSLEER. V lost 3 bases to trimming and J lost 1 base, with 16 bases between them. CDR3 loop: CASSQIPRGASYEQYF. The CDR3 nucleotides read TGCGCCAGCAGCCAGATCCCCCGGGGAGCTTCCTACGAGCAGTACTTC.

The genes are TRBV11-3 and TRBJ2-7; TRBD2 might be the D (5 bases). V was pared by 1 base and J by 5 bases, with 12 bases between. This CDR3 has 14 amino acids. CDR1 is SGHNT, CDR2 YENEEA, per germline. The CDR3 here is CASSLGGSPHEQYF. CDR3 in DNA: TGTGCCAGCAGCTTAGGTGGGAGCCCCCACGAGCAGTACTTC. Drawing the rest from reference TRBV11-3 and TRBJ2-7, the complete variable domain is EAGVVQSPRYKIIEKKQPVAFWCNPISGHNTLYWYLQNLGQGPELLIRYENEEAVDDSQLPKDRFSAERLKGVDSTLKIQPAELGDSAVYLCASSLGGSPHEQYFGPGTRLTVT.

This rearrangement joins TRBV27 to TRBJ2-5, with D perhaps matching TRBD1 (5 bases). The tail of the sequence fits TRBJ2-7 better, so the J call may be wrong. Per germline, CDR1 MNHEY and CDR2 SMNVEV (reference sequence). The CDR3 runs to 14 residues. DNA for the CDR3: TGTGCCAGCAGGAAAGGGGATAGACCCTACGAGCAGTACTTC. This gives the protein CASRKGDRPYEQYF.

The chain has TRBV29-1 and TRBJ2-2, with 7 bases that match TRBD2. Germline CDR1 SQVTM, CDR2 ANQGSEA. The junction had 5 bases not matched to a gene; V was cut back by 4 bases and J by 3 bases. CDR3 length: 14 amino acids. The DNA of the CDR3 is TGCAGCGTTGTTAGCGGGCTGGACACCGGGGAGCTGTTTTTT. Protein product: CSVVSGLDTGELFF.

The rearrangement uses TRBV29-1 and TRBJ2-7; maybe TRBD1 (6 bases). This CDR3 region has 13 residues. Trimming removed 2 bases from V and 7 bases from J, with 15 bases in between. Germline assignment: CDR1 SQVTM and CDR2 ANQGSEA. CDR3 amino acids: CSVEQGLDYEQYF. CDR3 DNA: TGCAGCGTTGAACAGGGGTTAGACTATGAGCAGTACTTC.

Points on this clone: This could be a read error, since a much larger clone is one nucleotide away. The chain links TRBV5-4 to TRBJ2-7, with 12 bases fitting TRBD2. Losses at the gene ends were 3 bases for V and 3 bases for J; bases not matched to a gene: 1. Germline CDR1 SGHNT, CDR2 YYREEE (reference sequence). The CDR3 is 14 residues long. The DNA of the CDR3 is TGTGCCAGCAGCTCGACTAGCGGGAGCTACGAGCAGTACTTC. Amino acids: CASSSTSGSYEQYF.

The chain couples TRBV6-1 to TRBJ1-5; TRBD1 might be the D (6 bases). The V end lost 0 bases, the J end lost 3 bases, and 12 bases lay between the germline ends. There are 16 residues in the CDR3. From germline, CDR1 is MNHNS and CDR2 SASEGT. The CDR3 nucleotides read TGTGCCAGCAGTGAAGCGTACAGGGATCCCAATCAGCCCCAGCATTTT. This sequence encodes CASSEAYRDPNQPQHF.

CDR3 nucleotide sequence: TGCGCCAGCAGCCAAAAGGCGGACGGGGACGTAGGTCAGCCCCAGCATTTT. It translates to CASSQKADGDVGQPQHF. This rearrangement joins TRBV4-1 to TRBJ1-5; TRBD1 might be the D (5 bases). Germline CDR1 reads MGHRA; CDR2 reads YSYEKL. CDR3 length equals 17 residues. The V end was cut by 2 bases, the J end by 6 bases, with 20 bases between.

A remark on this clone: The same CDR3 can be traced to other DNA sequences in this sample. V is TRBV6-5 and J is TRBJ2-5; either TRBD1 or TRBD2 may fit D (6 bases each). Trimming shortened V by 6 bases and J by 5 bases, and 13 bases separated the two germline ends. Germline values: CDR1 MNHEY, CDR2 SVGAGI. The CDR3 totals 13 residues. CDR3 amino acids: CASSFTGRETQYF. The CDR3 nucleotides are TGTGCCAGCAGCTTCACAGGGAGGGAGACCCAGTACTTC.

As regards this clone: Other DNA sequences from this sample encode an identical CDR3 as well. The chain is built from TRBV7-2 and TRBJ2-1; 7 positions agree with TRBD2. From germline, CDR1 is SGHTA and CDR2 FQGNSA. V was clipped by 5 bases and J by 4 bases; unmatched bases: 8. The CDR3 consists of 15 residues. CDR3 nucleotides: TGTGCCAGCAGCCGCCTAGCGGTTACATACAATGAGCAGTTCTTC. Translation: CASSRLAVTYNEQFF.

Note on this clone: Other DNA variants within this sample encode the same CDR3. The rearrangement joins TRBV27 to TRBJ2-7, with 15 bases fitting TRBD2. This CDR3 comprises 14 residues. J was trimmed by 6 bases and V by 5 bases; bases with no gene match: 2. Looked up from germline, CDR1 is MNHEY and CDR2 is SMNVEV (reference sequence). The DNA of the CDR3 is TGTGCCAGCAGTACGGGACTAGCGGGAGGCGAGCAGTACTTC. Its translation is CASSTGLAGGEQYF.

J is TRBJ2-3 and V is TRBV28; TRBD2 aligns across 12 bases. V gave up 6 bases and J gave up 1 base; unmatched junction bases: 5. This CDR3 spans 16 amino acids. CDR1 and CDR2 (germline): MDHEN, SYDVKM. In nucleotides, the CDR3 is TGTGCCAGCAGGGCTAGCGGGAGGGCTGGCACAGATACGCAGTATTTT. Translated: CASRASGRAGTDTQYF. The full variable domain, its missing parts supplied by reference TRBV28 and TRBJ2-3, is DVKVTQSSRYLVKRTGEKVFLECVQDMDHENMFWYRQDPGLGLRLIYFSYDVKMKEKGDIPEGYSVSREKKERFSLILESASTNQTSMYLCASRASGRAGTDTQYFGPGTRLTVL.

The rearrangement uses TRBV28 and TRBJ2-3; 7 bases line up with TRBD2. V trimming: 5 bases; J trimming: 4 bases; junction bases outside the gene matches: 15. The length of the CDR3 is 17 residues. CDR1 and CDR2 from the germline V gene are MDHEN and SYDVKM. This CDR3 is CASSAPSGREGSDTQYF. The CDR3 nucleotides read TGTGCCAGCAGTGCCCCCAGTGGGAGGGAAGGCTCAGATACGCAGTATTTT.